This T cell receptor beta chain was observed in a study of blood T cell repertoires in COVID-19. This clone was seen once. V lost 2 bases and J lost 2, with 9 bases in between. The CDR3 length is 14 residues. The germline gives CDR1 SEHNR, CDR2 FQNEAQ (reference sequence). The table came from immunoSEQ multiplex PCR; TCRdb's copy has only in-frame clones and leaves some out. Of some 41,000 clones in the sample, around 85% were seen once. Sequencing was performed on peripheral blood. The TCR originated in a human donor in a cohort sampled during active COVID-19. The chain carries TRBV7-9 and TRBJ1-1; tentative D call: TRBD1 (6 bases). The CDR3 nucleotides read TGTGCCAGCAGCTTAATCAGGGGCAACACTGAAGCTTTCTTT. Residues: CASSLIRGNTEAFF.